This T cell receptor (beta chain) was captured by sequencing in a study of T cells in localized non-small cell lung cancer. Points from the study as a whole: Sequencing involved a lone tumor region, leaving heterogeneity possible. There was an association of higher blood T cell density with longer overall survival.

The protocol was immunoSEQ multiplex PCR, while the TCRdb copy is restricted to in-frame clones and leaves out a portion. The profile covers just over 70,000 clones, with about 90% appearing a single time and about a fifth taken by the ten largest. With 5 bases removed from V and 1 base from J, the gap between germline ends came to 12 bases. The CDR3 has 15 amino acids. Germline CDR1 reads MNHNY; CDR2 reads SVGAGI (reference sequence). This clone was counted only a few times. Its specificity is not known. This rearrangement joins TRBV6-6 to TRBJ2-1, with D unresolved. The receptor was derived from a male donor at least 60 years old with stage III squamous cell lung carcinoma. Sample: peripheral blood, taken before any cancer treatment. In nucleotides, the CDR3 is TGTGCCAGCAGTCCCACACCAGCTTCCTACAATGAGCAGTTCTTC. It codes for CASSPTPASYNEQFF.